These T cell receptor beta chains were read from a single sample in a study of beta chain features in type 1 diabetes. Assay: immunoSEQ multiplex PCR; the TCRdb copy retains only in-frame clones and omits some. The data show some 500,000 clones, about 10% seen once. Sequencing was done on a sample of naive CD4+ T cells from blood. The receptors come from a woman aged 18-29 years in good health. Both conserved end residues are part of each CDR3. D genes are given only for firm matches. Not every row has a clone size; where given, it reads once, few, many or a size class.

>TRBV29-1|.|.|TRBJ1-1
CSVARDGYTEAFF
TGCAGCGTTGCCCGGGACGGATACACTGAAGCTTTCTTT
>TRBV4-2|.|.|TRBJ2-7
CASSRNKGSVWEQYF
TGTGCCAGCAGCCGAAACAAGGGTTCGGTGTGGGAGCAGTACTTC
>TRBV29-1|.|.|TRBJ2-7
CSVLKQNYEQYF
TGCAGCGTTTTAAAACAGAACTACGAGCAGTACTTC
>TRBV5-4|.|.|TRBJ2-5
CASSLGLHQETQYF
TGTGCCAGCAGCTTGGGCCTACATCAAGAGACCCAGTACTTC
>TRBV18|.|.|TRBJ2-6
CASSPLGHRASSGANVLTF
TGTGCCAGCTCACCCCTGGGACATCGGGCGAGCTCTGGGGCCAACGTCCTGACTTTC
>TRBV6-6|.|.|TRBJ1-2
CASTSHRYGYTF
TGTGCCAGCACCAGTCACCGATATGGCTACACCTTC
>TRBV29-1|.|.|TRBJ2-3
CSARGGRGASDTQYF
TGCAGCGCCCGAGGAGGCAGGGGGGCGTCAGATACGCAGTATTTT
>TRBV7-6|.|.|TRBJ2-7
CASSSYRSSTPYEQYF
TGTGCCAGCAGCTCCTACAGGAGCAGTACTCCCTACGAGCAGTACTTC
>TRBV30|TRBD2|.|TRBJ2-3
CAWRALAGGWDTQYF
TGTGCCTGGAGAGCCCTAGCGGGAGGGTGGGATACGCAGTATTTT
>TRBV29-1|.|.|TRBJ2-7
CSVEIFERAGYEQYF
TGCAGCGTTGAAATCTTTGAGAGGGCCGGCTACGAGCAGTACTTC
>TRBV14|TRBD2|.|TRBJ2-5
CASSQVRGGETQYF
TGTGCCAGCAGCCAAGTTCGCGGGGGAGAGACCCAGTACTTC
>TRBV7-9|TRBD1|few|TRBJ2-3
CASSLGTVSSTDTQYF
TGTGCCAGCAGCCTCGGGACAGTTTCTAGCACAGATACGCAGTATTTT
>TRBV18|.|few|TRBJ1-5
CASSPSNQPQHF
TGTGCCAGCTCACCTTCCAATCAGCCCCAGCATTTT
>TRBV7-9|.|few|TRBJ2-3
CASSIGTGLGADTQYF
TGTGCCAGCAGTATTGGGACGGGCCTCGGGGCAGATACGCAGTATTTT
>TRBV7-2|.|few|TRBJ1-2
CASSLSGDDYGYTF
TGTGCCAGCAGCTTGTCAGGGGACGACTATGGCTACACCTTC
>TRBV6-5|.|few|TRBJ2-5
CASSYSAGARETQYF
TGTGCCAGCAGTTACTCCGCAGGGGCAAGGGAGACCCAGTACTTC
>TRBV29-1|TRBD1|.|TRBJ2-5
CSIRTTGPSETQYF
TGCAGCATACGGACGACAGGGCCATCGGAGACCCAGTACTTC
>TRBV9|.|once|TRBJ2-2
CASSPREDNGELFF
TGTGCCAGCAGCCCCCGAGAAGATAACGGGGAGCTGTTTTTT
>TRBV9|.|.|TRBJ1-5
CASSVSGNQPQHF
TGTGCCAGCAGCGTATCCGGAAATCAGCCCCAGCATTTT
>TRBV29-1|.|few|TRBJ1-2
CSASATGGPAGNTF
TGCAGCGCCAGCGCTACGGGTGGACCGGCGGGAAACACCTTC
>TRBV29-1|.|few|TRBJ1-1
CSVISRVEAFF
TGCAGCGTTATTAGCAGGGTTGAAGCTTTCTTT
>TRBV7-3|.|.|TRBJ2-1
CASSSTTSLPLYNEQFF
TGTGCCAGCAGCTCAACAACTAGCCTGCCTTTATACAATGAGCAGTTCTTC
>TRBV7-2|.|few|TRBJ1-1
CASSLRMNTEAFF
TGTGCCAGCAGCTTGAGGATGAACACTGAAGCTTTCTTT
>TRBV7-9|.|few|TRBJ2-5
CASSHWSREETQYF
TGTGCCAGCAGCCATTGGAGCAGGGAAGAGACCCAGTACTTC
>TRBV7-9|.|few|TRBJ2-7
CASSLAGLSEQYF
TGTGCCAGCAGCTTAGCAGGCCTTAGCGAGCAGTACTTC
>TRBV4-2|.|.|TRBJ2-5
CASSQGSGQETQYF
TGTGCCAGCAGCCAAGGTTCCGGGCAGGAGACCCAGTACTTC
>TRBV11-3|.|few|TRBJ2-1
CASSLNRPGNEQFF
TGTGCCAGCAGCTTAAACCGACCGGGGAATGAGCAGTTCTTC
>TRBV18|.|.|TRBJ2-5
CASSVQETQYF
TGTGCCAGCTCAGTCCAAGAGACCCAGTACTTC
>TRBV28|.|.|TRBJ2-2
CATTSPNTGELFF
TGTGCCACAACCAGTCCTAATACCGGGGAGCTGTTTTTT
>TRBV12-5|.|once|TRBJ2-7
CASGLDRWDEQYF
TGTGCTAGTGGTTTGGATAGGTGGGACGAGCAGTACTTC
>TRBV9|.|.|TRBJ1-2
CASSVGGSGYTF
TGTGCCAGCAGCGTAGGAGGGAGTGGCTACACCTTC
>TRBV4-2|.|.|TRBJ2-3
CASSQVSGADTQYF
TGTGCCAGCAGCCAAGTATCGGGAGCTGATACGCAGTATTTT
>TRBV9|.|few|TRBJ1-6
CASSVEDSRSPLHF
TGTGCCAGCAGCGTAGAGGACAGTCGGTCACCCCTCCACTTT
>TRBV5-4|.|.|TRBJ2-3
CASSLSSRATDTQYF
TGTGCCAGCAGCTTGTCTAGCCGGGCCACAGATACGCAGTATTTT
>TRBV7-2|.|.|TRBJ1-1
CASSLSGTENTEAFF
TGTGCCAGCAGCTTAAGTGGGACGGAGAACACTGAAGCTTTCTTT
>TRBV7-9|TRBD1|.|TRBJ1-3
CASSLVARTTGAGNTIYF
TGTGCCAGCAGCTTAGTCGCTCGGACGACAGGGGCTGGAAACACCATATATTTT
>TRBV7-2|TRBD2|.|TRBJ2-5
CASSIRTSGSETQYF
TGTGCCAGCAGCATCCGGACTAGCGGGAGTGAGACCCAGTACTTC
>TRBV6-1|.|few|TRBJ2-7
CASRTRQGSSYEQYF
TGTGCCAGCAGGACCCGGCAGGGGAGCTCCTACGAGCAGTACTTC
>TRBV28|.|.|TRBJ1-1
CASSFPTKAEAFF
TGTGCCAGCAGTTTCCCGACGAAGGCTGAAGCTTTCTTT
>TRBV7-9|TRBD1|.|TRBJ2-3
CASSQLTGDTDTQYF
TGTGCCAGCAGCCAACTCACAGGGGACACAGATACGCAGTATTTT
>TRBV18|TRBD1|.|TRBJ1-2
CASSPQETGTNYGYTF
TGTGCCAGCTCACCTCAAGAGACAGGGACTAACTATGGCTACACCTTC
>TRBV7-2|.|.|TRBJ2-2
CASSRSGLNTGELFF
TGTGCCAGCAGCCGTTCCGGGTTGAACACCGGGGAGCTGTTTTTT
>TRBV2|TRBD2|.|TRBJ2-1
CASTLAGLAGNEQFF
TGTGCCAGCACCTTAGCGGGACTCGCTGGCAATGAGCAGTTCTTC
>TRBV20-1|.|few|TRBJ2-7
CSGKGRGEQYF
TGCAGTGGAAAGGGCCGCGGCGAGCAGTACTTC
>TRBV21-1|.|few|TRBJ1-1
CASSKATPF
TGTGCCAGCAGCAAAGCTACCCCATTT
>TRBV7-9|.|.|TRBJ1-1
CASSLAGTEAFF
TGTGCCAGCAGCTTAGCGGGCACTGAAGCTTTCTTT
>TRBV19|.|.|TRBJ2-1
CASSSAGLRWNEQFF
TGTGCCAGTAGTTCAGCGGGCTTGCGCTGGAATGAGCAGTTCTTC
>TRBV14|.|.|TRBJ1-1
CASSPRTQGQAFF
TGTGCCAGCAGCCCTCGGACCCAGGGCCAAGCTTTCTTT
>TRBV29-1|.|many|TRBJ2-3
CSATIGPTDTQYF
TGCAGCGCCACCATCGGTCCCACAGATACGCAGTATTTT
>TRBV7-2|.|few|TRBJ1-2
CAIVTGRGGGYTF
TGTGCCATCGTGACAGGTCGCGGTGGCGGCTACACCTTC
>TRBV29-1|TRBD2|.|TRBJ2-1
CSGALLAGPLNEQFF
TGCAGCGGCGCCCTACTAGCGGGGCCTCTCAATGAGCAGTTCTTC
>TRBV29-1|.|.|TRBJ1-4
CSVLKGGQGEKLFF
TGCAGCGTCCTCAAGGGGGGCCAGGGTGAAAAACTGTTTTTT
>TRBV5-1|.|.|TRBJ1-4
CASRELINEKLFF
TGCGCCAGCAGAGAGTTAATTAATGAAAAACTGTTTTTT
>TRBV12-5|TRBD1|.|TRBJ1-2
CASGLRGLDGYTF
TGTGCTAGTGGTCTCAGGGGGCTCGATGGCTACACCTTC